This T cell receptor beta chain emerged from a study of monozygotic twins with inflammatory bowel disease. With respect to this clonotype: What it recognizes is unknown.

This CDR3 is built from 11 residues. From germline, CDR1 is SQVTM and CDR2 ANQGSEA. Points from the study as a whole: Healthy co-twins, by inverse Simpson, had higher TCRbeta diversity than their siblings with IBD.

Total RNA, at 3500 ng, went into every TCR library. The template switching step added UMIs that contained a 6-nucleotide sample barcode. TCRdb reanalyzed the 5' RACE reads, giving one entry per CDR3 protein sequence and no DNA. Listed are about 330,000 distinct CDR3 sequences; roughly 2% falls within the top ten. The rearrangement joins TRBV29-1 to TRBJ1-2. The sample was blood. The TCR was taken from a human donor with ulcerative colitis or Crohn's disease, or a healthy co-twin of an affected twin (not recorded which). The CDR3 protein is CSVFSYYGYTF.